This TCR beta chain was recorded in a study of shared clonotypes between healthy human individuals. As for the study in general: In total, the donors were a couple of women and a few men aged 18 to 49.

Every subset's genomic DNA went evenly onto several immunoSEQ plates. Approximately 27,000 T cell genomes, or about 300 ng DNA, went into replicate PCRs of unsorted PBMC. Data came from immunoSEQ multiplex PCR; TCRdb stores just in-frame clones and leaves some out. This table has approximately 440,000 clones, 60% to 80% appearing once. Only one count was recorded for this clone. The CDR3 is made up of 14 amino acids. The V end lost 10 bases, the J end lost 5 bases, and 21 bases lay between the germline ends. Germline CDR1 MGHDK, CDR2 SYGVNS. All donors qualified as healthy HIV-negative adults and had experienced no recent acute infections or vaccinations.

What was sequenced was PBMCs. The V and J genes are TRBV25-1 and TRBJ2-7, with D perhaps TRBD1 (6 bases). The clonotype comes from a woman in her thirties or forties in good health. Some clones in this sample may be carry-over from other donors' samples. The CDR3 sequence is CATSPEQQGNEQYF. The CDR3 DNA reads TGTGCCACGTCCCCAGAGCAACAGGGTAACGAGCAGTACTTC.